Below, 5 T cell receptor beta chains from the same sample are listed, as sequenced in a study of post-analysis software for immune sequencing data. General observations from the study: Roughly 5 TRBV segments, TRBV5-6, TRBV5-1 and TRBV20-1 among them, were found more frequent in patients than controls.

Each TCR beta cDNA library carried unique molecular identifiers. Via MiXCR, TCRdb re-called the PCR reads, giving one row per CDR3 protein. The table records more than 450,000 distinct CDR3 sequences, under 40% of them present only once. No antigen has been assigned to these receptors. Sequenced sample: blood. The source is a girl younger than 18 with multiple sclerosis.

The V gene is TRBV3-1, the J gene TRBJ2-7; D call uncertain. Per germline, CDR1 LGHDT and CDR2 YNNKEL (reference sequence). V lost 3 bases and J lost 6, with 6 bases in between. This CDR3 has 11 amino acids. Here the CDR3 reads CASSHAGEQYF. DNA for the CDR3: TGTGCCAGCAGCCACGCCGGCGAGCAGTACTTC.

This clonotype was found many times. The rearrangement uses TRBV11-2 and TRBJ2-1, with D perhaps matching TRBD2 (6 bases). This CDR3 spans 16 amino acids. Trimming cost V 5 bases and J 3 bases, with 17 bases left between them. Germline CDR1 SGHAT, CDR2 FQNNGV. The chain's CDR3 is CASSHPLAGIYNEQFF. The CDR3 region has the DNA TGTGCCAGCAGCCATCCACTGGCGGGGATCTACAATGAGCAGTTCTTC.

The genes are TRBV4-1 and TRBJ2-1; 7 bases match TRBD1. The V and J ends lost 3 bases and 6 bases, in that order; junction bases with no gene match: 2. The CDR3 is made up of 13 amino acids. Germline CDR1 is MGHRA and CDR2 is YSYEKL. The chain's CDR3 is CASSQGQPNEQFF. DNA for the CDR3: TGCGCCAGCAGCCAGGGACAGCCCAATGAGCAGTTCTTC.

This clonotype came up once. A much larger clone lies a single base off, so this may be a read error. This chain links TRBV7-2 with TRBJ2-1; 9 bases match TRBD2. Gene TRBJ2-7 matches the end of the DNA better, so the J call may be wrong. CDR3 length: 17 residues. Germline V CDR1 and CDR2: SGHTA, FQGNSA. CDR3 residues: CASSWAGLAPVGNEQYF. As DNA, the CDR3 is TGTGCCAGCAGCTGGGCGGGACTAGCCCCTGTAGGGAATGAGCAGTACTTC.

The chain is built from TRBV7-6 and TRBJ1-3, with D perhaps TRBD1 (6 bases). V was clipped by 5 bases and J by 4 bases, with 21 bases between them. CDR3 length equals 17 residues. CDR1 and CDR2 from the germline V gene are SGHVS and FNYEAQ. The CDR3 here is CASSAHRVIKPGNTIYF. In DNA form, the CDR3 reads TGTGCCAGCAGCGCACACAGGGTCATTAAACCAGGAAACACCATATATTTT.